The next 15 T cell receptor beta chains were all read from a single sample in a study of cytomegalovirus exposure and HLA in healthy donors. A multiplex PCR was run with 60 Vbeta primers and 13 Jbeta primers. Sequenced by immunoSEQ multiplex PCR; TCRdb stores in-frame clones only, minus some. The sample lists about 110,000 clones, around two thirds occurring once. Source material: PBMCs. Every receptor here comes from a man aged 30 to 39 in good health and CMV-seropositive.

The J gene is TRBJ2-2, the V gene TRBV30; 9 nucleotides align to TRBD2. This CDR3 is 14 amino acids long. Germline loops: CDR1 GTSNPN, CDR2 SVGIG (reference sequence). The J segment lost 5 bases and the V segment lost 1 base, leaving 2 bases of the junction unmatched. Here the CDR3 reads CAWSGAGGTGELFF. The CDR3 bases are TGTGCCTGGAGTGGAGCGGGGGGTACCGGGGAGCTGTTTTTT.

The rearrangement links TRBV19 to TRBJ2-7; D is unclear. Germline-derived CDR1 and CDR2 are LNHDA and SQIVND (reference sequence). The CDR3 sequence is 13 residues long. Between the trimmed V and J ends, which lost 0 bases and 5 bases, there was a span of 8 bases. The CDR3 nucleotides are TGTGCCAGTAGTATAGATTTGGCAAACGAGCAGTACTTC. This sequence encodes CASSIDLANEQYF. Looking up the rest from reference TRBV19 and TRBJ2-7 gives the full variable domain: DGGITQSPKYLFRKEGQNVTLSCEQNLNHDAMYWYRQDPGQGLRLIYYSQIVNDFQKGDIAEGYSVSREKKESFPLTVTSAQKNPTAFYLCASSIDLANEQYFGPGTRLTVT.

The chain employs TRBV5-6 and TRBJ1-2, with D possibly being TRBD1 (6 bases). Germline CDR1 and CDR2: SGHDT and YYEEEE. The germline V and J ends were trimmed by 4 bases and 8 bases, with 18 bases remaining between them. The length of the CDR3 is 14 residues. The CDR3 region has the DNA TGTGCCAGCAGCGGCGCCGGGACAACTCAAGGCTACACCTTC. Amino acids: CASSGAGTTQGYTF.

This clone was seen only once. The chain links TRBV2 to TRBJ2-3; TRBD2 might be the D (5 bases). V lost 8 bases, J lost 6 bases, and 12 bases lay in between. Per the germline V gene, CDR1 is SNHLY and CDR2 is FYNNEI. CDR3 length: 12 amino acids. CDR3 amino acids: CASLSGPDTQYF. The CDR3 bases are TGTGCCAGCTTAAGCGGCCCCGATACGCAGTATTTT.

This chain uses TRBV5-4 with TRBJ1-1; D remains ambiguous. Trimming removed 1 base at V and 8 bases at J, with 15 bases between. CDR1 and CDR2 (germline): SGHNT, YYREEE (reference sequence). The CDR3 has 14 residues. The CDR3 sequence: CASSLRGPAGEAFF. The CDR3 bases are TGTGCCAGCAGCTTGCGGGGTCCGGCTGGAGAAGCTTTCTTT.

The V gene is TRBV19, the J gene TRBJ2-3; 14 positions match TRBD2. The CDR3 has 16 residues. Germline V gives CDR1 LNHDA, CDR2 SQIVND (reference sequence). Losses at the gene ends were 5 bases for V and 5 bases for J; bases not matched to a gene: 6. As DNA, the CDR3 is TGTGCCAGTAGTCGACTAGCGGGGGGGAGTGGAGATACGCAGTATTTT. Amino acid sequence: CASSRLAGGSGDTQYF.

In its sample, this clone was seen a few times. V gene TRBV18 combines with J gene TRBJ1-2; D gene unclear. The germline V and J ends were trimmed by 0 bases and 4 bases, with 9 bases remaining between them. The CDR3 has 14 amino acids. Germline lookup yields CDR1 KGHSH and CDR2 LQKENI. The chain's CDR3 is CASSPPTGFYGYTF. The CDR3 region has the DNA TGTGCCAGCTCACCACCGACCGGGTTCTATGGCTACACCTTC.

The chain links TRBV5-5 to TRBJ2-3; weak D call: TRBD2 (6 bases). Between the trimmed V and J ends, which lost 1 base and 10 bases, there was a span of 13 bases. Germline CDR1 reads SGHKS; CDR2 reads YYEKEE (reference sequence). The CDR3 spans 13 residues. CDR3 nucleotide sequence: TGTGCCAGCAGCTTGCTATGGGACTCGCCGCAGTATTTT. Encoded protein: CASSLLWDSPQYF.

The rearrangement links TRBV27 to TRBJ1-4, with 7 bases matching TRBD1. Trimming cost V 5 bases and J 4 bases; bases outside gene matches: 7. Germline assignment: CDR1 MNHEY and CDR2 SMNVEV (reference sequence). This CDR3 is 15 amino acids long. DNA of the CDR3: TGTGCCAGCAGTGGCGGGGGGACAGTTAATGAAAAACTGTTTTTT. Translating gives CASSGGGTVNEKLFF.

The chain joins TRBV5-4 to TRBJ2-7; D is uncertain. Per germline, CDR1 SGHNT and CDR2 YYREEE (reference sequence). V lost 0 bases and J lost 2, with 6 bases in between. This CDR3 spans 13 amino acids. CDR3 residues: CASSLEPTYEQYF. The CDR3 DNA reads TGTGCCAGCAGCTTGGAGCCCACCTACGAGCAGTACTTC.

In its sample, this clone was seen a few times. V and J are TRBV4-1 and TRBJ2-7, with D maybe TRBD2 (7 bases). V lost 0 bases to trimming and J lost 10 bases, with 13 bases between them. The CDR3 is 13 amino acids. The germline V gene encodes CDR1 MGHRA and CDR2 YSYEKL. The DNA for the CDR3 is TGCGCCAGCAGCCAAGATCGCGGGGGCTTCCAGTACTTC. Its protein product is CASSQDRGGFQYF.

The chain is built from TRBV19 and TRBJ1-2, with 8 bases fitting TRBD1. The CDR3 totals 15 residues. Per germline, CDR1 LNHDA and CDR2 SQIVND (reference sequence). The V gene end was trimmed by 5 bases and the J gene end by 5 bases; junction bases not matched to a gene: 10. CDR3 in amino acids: CASSSPDRGGYGYTF. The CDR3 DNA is TGTGCCAGTAGTTCCCCAGACAGGGGAGGATATGGCTACACCTTC.

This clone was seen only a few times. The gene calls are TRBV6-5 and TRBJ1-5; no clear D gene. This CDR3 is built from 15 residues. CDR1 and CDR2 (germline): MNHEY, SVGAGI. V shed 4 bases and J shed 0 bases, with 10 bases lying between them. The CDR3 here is CASSLTGDSNQPQHF. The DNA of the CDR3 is TGTGCCAGCAGTTTAACCGGGGATAGCAATCAGCCCCAGCATTTT.

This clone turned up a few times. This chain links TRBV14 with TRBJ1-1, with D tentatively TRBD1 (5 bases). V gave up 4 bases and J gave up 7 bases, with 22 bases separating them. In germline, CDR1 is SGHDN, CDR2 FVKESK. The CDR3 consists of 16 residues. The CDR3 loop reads CASSLLGSGIQLEAFF. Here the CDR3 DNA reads TGTGCCAGCAGCCTGTTGGGTTCAGGGATTCAACTTGAAGCTTTCTTT.

The CDR3 coding sequence is TGTGCCAGCAGTTCCAACCCGGAGGAGACCCAGTACTTC. Its translation is CASSSNPEETQYF. This chain uses TRBV2 with TRBJ2-5, with D uncertain. The CDR3 totals 13 residues. The germline V gene encodes CDR1 SNHLY and CDR2 FYNNEI. V lost 5 bases, J lost 5 bases, and 12 bases lay in between.